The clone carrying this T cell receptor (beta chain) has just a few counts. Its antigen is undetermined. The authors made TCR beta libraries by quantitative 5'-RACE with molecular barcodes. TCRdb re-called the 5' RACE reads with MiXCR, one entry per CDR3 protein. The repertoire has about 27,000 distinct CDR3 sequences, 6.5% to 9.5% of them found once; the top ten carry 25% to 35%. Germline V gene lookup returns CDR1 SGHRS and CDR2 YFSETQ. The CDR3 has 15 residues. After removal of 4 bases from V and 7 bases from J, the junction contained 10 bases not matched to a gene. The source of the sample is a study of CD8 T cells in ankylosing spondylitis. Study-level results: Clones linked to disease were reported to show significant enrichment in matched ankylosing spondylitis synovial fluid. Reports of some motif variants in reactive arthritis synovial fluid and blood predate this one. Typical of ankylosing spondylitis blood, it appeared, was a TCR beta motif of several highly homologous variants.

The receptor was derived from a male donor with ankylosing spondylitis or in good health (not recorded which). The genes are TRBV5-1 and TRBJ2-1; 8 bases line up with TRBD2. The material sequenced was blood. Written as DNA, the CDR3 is TGCGCCAGCAGCCGCGGGGGGCCCCCTAGGAATGAGCAGTTCTTC. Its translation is CASSRGGPPRNEQFF.